The rows below give T cell receptor beta chains drawn from one sample of a study of OX40 agonist ivuxolimab in advanced cancers. The protocol was immunoSEQ multiplex PCR, while the TCRdb copy is restricted to in-frame clones and leaves out a portion. The sample carries 80,000 to 100,000 clones, about nine tenths recorded once. The material was CD4+ or CD8+ T cells sorted from blood, obtained in a trial of the OX40 agonist ivuxolimab. These TCRs come from an adult with an advanced solid tumor such as melanoma, head and neck, liver or kidney cancer. The CDR3 runs from the conserved cysteine through the conserved F or W. The order of the fields is J gene, clone size, V gene, CDR3 length, D gene, CDR3 DNA, CDR3 protein. The D gene is left open where the match is weak. A row's size may be missing; if present it is once, few, many or a size class.

j_gene: TRBJ2-3
abundance: .
v_gene: TRBV2
len: 15
d_gene: TRBD1
CDR3nt: TGTGCCAGCAGTGATATGACAGGGGGCACAGATACGCAGTATTTT
CDR3aa: CASSDMTGGTDTQYF

j_gene: TRBJ1-1
abundance: .
v_gene: TRBV5-4
len: 12
d_gene: .
CDR3nt: TGTGCCAGCAGCCCCCCAGGGGCTGAAGCTTTCTTT
CDR3aa: CASSPPGAEAFF

j_gene: TRBJ1-2
abundance: .
v_gene: TRBV19
len: 15
d_gene: TRBD1
CDR3nt: TGTGCCAGCGGGACAGGGTGGCGAGAAGGGGGCGGCTACACCTTC
CDR3aa: CASGTGWREGGGYTF

j_gene: TRBJ1-3
abundance: .
v_gene: TRBV14
len: 12
d_gene: .
CDR3nt: TGTGCCAGCAGCTTCTCTGGAAACACCATATATTTT
CDR3aa: CASSFSGNTIYF

j_gene: TRBJ1-6
abundance: .
v_gene: TRBV19
len: 13
d_gene: TRBD1
CDR3nt: TGTGCCAGTATGGACAGGGCTAATTCACCCCTCCACTTT
CDR3aa: CASMDRANSPLHF

j_gene: TRBJ2-2
abundance: .
v_gene: TRBV7-2
len: 16
d_gene: .
CDR3nt: TGTGCCAGCAGCTTACGTCGGCAGAAGAACACCGGGGAGCTGTTTTTT
CDR3aa: CASSLRRQKNTGELFF

j_gene: TRBJ1-2
abundance: .
v_gene: TRBV6-1
len: 13
d_gene: .
CDR3nt: TGTGCCAGCACCGTAAGGGGGTTTCAAGGCTACACCTTC
CDR3aa: CASTVRGFQGYTF

j_gene: TRBJ2-1
abundance: once
v_gene: TRBV28
len: 12
d_gene: TRBD2
CDR3nt: TGTGCCAGCAGTTTATCCACCGGGGGGGCGGTCTTC
CDR3aa: CASSLSTGGAVF

j_gene: TRBJ1-1
abundance: few
v_gene: TRBV29-1
len: 13
d_gene: TRBD1
CDR3nt: TGCAGCGTTGCGGGACAGGAGAACACTGAAGCTTTCTTT
CDR3aa: CSVAGQENTEAFF

j_gene: TRBJ2-1
abundance: .
v_gene: TRBV9
len: 17
d_gene: TRBD2
CDR3nt: TGTGCCAGCAGCGGGGCTGGGGGACTAGCGGTGGGCAATGAGCAGTTCTTC
CDR3aa: CASSGAGGLAVGNEQFF

j_gene: TRBJ2-7
abundance: .
v_gene: TRBV7-2
len: 14
d_gene: .
CDR3nt: TGTGCCAGCAGCCTACTGGGGCTAGCCTACGAGCAGTACTTC
CDR3aa: CASSLLGLAYEQYF

j_gene: TRBJ1-5
abundance: .
v_gene: TRBV4-2
len: 16
d_gene: TRBD1
CDR3nt: TGTGCCAGCAGCCCCGCACAGGGGGAGAGCAATCAGCCCCAGCATTTT
CDR3aa: CASSPAQGESNQPQHF

j_gene: TRBJ2-1
abundance: .
v_gene: TRBV11-1
len: 14
d_gene: TRBD2
CDR3nt: TGTGCTTCGTCGACTAGCGGGAGTCCGGATGAGCAGTTCTTC
CDR3aa: CASSTSGSPDEQFF

j_gene: TRBJ2-7
abundance: .
v_gene: TRBV6-1
len: 14
d_gene: TRBD1
CDR3nt: TGTGCCAGCAGTCTTGGTGGACAGGCCTACGAGCAGTACTTC
CDR3aa: CASSLGGQAYEQYF

j_gene: TRBJ2-3
abundance: .
v_gene: TRBV5-5
len: 11
d_gene: .
CDR3nt: TGTGCCAGCAGCTTGTCAGATACGCAGTATTTT
CDR3aa: CASSLSDTQYF

j_gene: TRBJ1-3
abundance: once
v_gene: TRBV4-3
len: 18
d_gene: .
CDR3nt: TGCGCCAGCAGCCATCCCGGGAACAGAAAGAGCTCTGGAAACACCATATATTTT
CDR3aa: CASSHPGNRKSSGNTIYF

j_gene: TRBJ2-1
abundance: .
v_gene: TRBV10-3
len: 12
d_gene: .
CDR3nt: TGTGCCATCCGAGATGGGTACAATGAGCAGTTCTTC
CDR3aa: CAIRDGYNEQFF

j_gene: TRBJ2-5
abundance: .
v_gene: TRBV4-1
len: 16
d_gene: TRBD1
CDR3nt: TGCGCCAGCAGCCCGGGGCCGGGACAGGGGGCGGAGACCCAGTACTTC
CDR3aa: CASSPGPGQGAETQYF

j_gene: TRBJ2-3
abundance: .
v_gene: TRBV27
len: 14
d_gene: .
CDR3nt: TGTGCCAGCAGTTTAAGGGAGATGTCAGATACGCAGTATTTT
CDR3aa: CASSLREMSDTQYF

j_gene: TRBJ2-1
abundance: .
v_gene: TRBV5-1
len: 15
d_gene: TRBD2
CDR3nt: TGCGCCAGCAGCTTGGAAGCGGGGGATCCTACTGAGCAGTTCTTC
CDR3aa: CASSLEAGDPTEQFF

j_gene: TRBJ2-1
abundance: .
v_gene: TRBV11-3
len: 17
d_gene: .
CDR3nt: TGTGCCAGCAGCTTAGGGGCGGGAACCCCATCCTACAATGAGCAGTTCTTC
CDR3aa: CASSLGAGTPSYNEQFF

j_gene: TRBJ2-5
abundance: .
v_gene: TRBV19
len: 14
d_gene: TRBD1
CDR3nt: TGTGCCAGTAGTATAGGGACAGGTCAAGAGACCCAGTACTTC
CDR3aa: CASSIGTGQETQYF

j_gene: TRBJ1-2
abundance: .
v_gene: TRBV30
len: 12
d_gene: .
CDR3nt: TGTGCCTGGAGCGCCGGGATGTATGGCTACACCTTC
CDR3aa: CAWSAGMYGYTF

j_gene: TRBJ2-1
abundance: .
v_gene: TRBV18
len: 16
d_gene: TRBD2
CDR3nt: TGTGCCAGCTCACCACCAAGCGGGGAGCGAGACAATGAGCAGTTCTTC
CDR3aa: CASSPPSGERDNEQFF

j_gene: TRBJ2-7
abundance: .
v_gene: TRBV21-1
len: 17
d_gene: .
CDR3nt: TGTGCCAGCAGCAAAGAGAGCCAGGGCCTAAGCTCCTACGAGCAGTACTTC
CDR3aa: CASSKESQGLSSYEQYF

j_gene: TRBJ2-5
abundance: .
v_gene: TRBV9
len: 13
d_gene: .
CDR3nt: TGTGCCAGCAGCGTTTCAGGGCAGGAGACCCAGTACTTC
CDR3aa: CASSVSGQETQYF

j_gene: TRBJ1-4
abundance: .
v_gene: TRBV14
len: 15
d_gene: .
CDR3nt: TGTGCCAGCAGCCAGCTAATCGGGGCTAATGAAAAACTGTTTTTT
CDR3aa: CASSQLIGANEKLFF

j_gene: TRBJ1-3
abundance: .
v_gene: TRBV19
len: 15
d_gene: .
CDR3nt: TGTGCCAGTACTATAAGGAGGGAAACTGGAAACACCATATATTTT
CDR3aa: CASTIRRETGNTIYF

j_gene: TRBJ1-1
abundance: .
v_gene: TRBV11-2
len: 17
d_gene: TRBD1
CDR3nt: TGTGCCAGCAGCCCATTTGGAAGGACAGGGTCCAACACTGAAGCTTTCTTT
CDR3aa: CASSPFGRTGSNTEAFF

j_gene: TRBJ2-5
abundance: .
v_gene: TRBV11-2
len: 14
d_gene: TRBD2
CDR3nt: TGTGCCAGCAGATCGACTAGCTGGGGGGAGACCCAGTACTTC
CDR3aa: CASRSTSWGETQYF

j_gene: TRBJ2-5
abundance: .
v_gene: TRBV6-5
len: 14
d_gene: .
CDR3nt: TGTGCCAGCAGTTATGTGGGACGGCGGGGGACCCAGTACTTC
CDR3aa: CASSYVGRRGTQYF

j_gene: TRBJ2-1
abundance: .
v_gene: TRBV10-3
len: 12
d_gene: .
CDR3nt: TGTGCCATCGGACGGCCAGGGAATGAGCAGTTCTTC
CDR3aa: CAIGRPGNEQFF

j_gene: TRBJ1-6
abundance: few
v_gene: TRBV6-5
len: 15
d_gene: .
CDR3nt: TGTGCCAGCACGGCCCAGGGAGCCTGGAATTCACCCCTCCACTTT
CDR3aa: CASTAQGAWNSPLHF

j_gene: TRBJ2-2
abundance: few
v_gene: TRBV19
len: 14
d_gene: .
CDR3nt: TGTGCCAGTAGGCCGGGACTTCCTACCGGGGAGCTGTTTTTT
CDR3aa: CASRPGLPTGELFF

j_gene: TRBJ1-1
abundance: few
v_gene: TRBV5-6
len: 11
d_gene: .
CDR3nt: TGTGCCAGCAGCTTGGGTCTTGAAGCTTTCTTT
CDR3aa: CASSLGLEAFF

j_gene: TRBJ2-2
abundance: .
v_gene: TRBV7-2
len: 11
d_gene: .
CDR3nt: TGTGCCAGCAGGGGAACCGGGGAGCTGTTTTTT
CDR3aa: CASRGTGELFF

j_gene: TRBJ2-1
abundance: .
v_gene: TRBV6-6
len: 10
d_gene: .
CDR3nt: TGTGCCAGCAGTTACAATGAGCAGTTCTTC
CDR3aa: CASSYNEQFF

j_gene: TRBJ1-1
abundance: .
v_gene: TRBV6-5
len: 15
d_gene: .
CDR3nt: TGTGCCAGCAGTTACTCCGGGGGGGGAGGTGCTGAAGCTTTCTTT
CDR3aa: CASSYSGGGGAEAFF

j_gene: TRBJ2-1
abundance: once
v_gene: TRBV2
len: 17
d_gene: TRBD1
CDR3nt: TGTGCCAGCAGTGAAGCGATTGGACAGGGGATCGGGGATGAGCAGTTCTTC
CDR3aa: CASSEAIGQGIGDEQFF

j_gene: TRBJ1-1
abundance: .
v_gene: TRBV30
len: 13
d_gene: .
CDR3nt: TGTGCCTGGGGTCAAAGGTCTTACACTGAAGCTTTCTTT
CDR3aa: CAWGQRSYTEAFF

j_gene: TRBJ2-7
abundance: .
v_gene: TRBV6-5
len: 14
d_gene: TRBD2
CDR3nt: TGTGCCAGCAGTTCAGCGGGGGTCCTAGACGAGCAGTACTTC
CDR3aa: CASSSAGVLDEQYF

j_gene: TRBJ2-7
abundance: .
v_gene: TRBV7-2
len: 15
d_gene: TRBD2
CDR3nt: TGTGCCAGCAGCTTTAGCGGACTAGCGGCCTACGAGCAGTACTTC
CDR3aa: CASSFSGLAAYEQYF

j_gene: TRBJ1-6
abundance: .
v_gene: TRBV20-1
len: 11
d_gene: TRBD1
CDR3nt: TGCAGTGCCCAGGAGGAGACAGGGACCCACTTT
CDR3aa: CSAQEETGTHF

j_gene: TRBJ2-1
abundance: few
v_gene: TRBV29-1
len: 13
d_gene: .
CDR3nt: TGCAGCGCCAACGGGATTCAGGGCAATGAGCAGTTCTTC
CDR3aa: CSANGIQGNEQFF

j_gene: TRBJ2-3
abundance: .
v_gene: TRBV7-2
len: 16
d_gene: TRBD2
CDR3nt: TGTGCCAGCAGCTTAGCCCCTAGCGGGAGAACAGATACGCAGTATTTT
CDR3aa: CASSLAPSGRTDTQYF

j_gene: TRBJ2-1
abundance: once
v_gene: TRBV7-2
len: 12
d_gene: .
CDR3nt: TGTGCCAGCAGCCGAACGGAGAATGAGCAGTTCTTC
CDR3aa: CASSRTENEQFF

j_gene: TRBJ1-5
abundance: .
v_gene: TRBV2
len: 13
d_gene: .
CDR3nt: TGTGCCAGCAGTATCGTAAGCAATCAGCCCCAGCATTTT
CDR3aa: CASSIVSNQPQHF

j_gene: TRBJ1-1
abundance: .
v_gene: TRBV7-6
len: 13
d_gene: .
CDR3nt: TGTGCCAGCAGCTCCGGGGCGAACACTGAAGCTTTCTTT
CDR3aa: CASSSGANTEAFF

j_gene: TRBJ2-2
abundance: .
v_gene: TRBV5-4
len: 15
d_gene: .
CDR3nt: TGTGCCAGCAGCCAAGGGATTCCAGCCACCGGGGAGCTGTTTTTT
CDR3aa: CASSQGIPATGELFF

j_gene: TRBJ2-1
abundance: .
v_gene: TRBV9
len: 16
d_gene: .
CDR3nt: TGTGCCAGCAGCGTAGGGGGTGCGGGCCCTGGAAATGAGCAGTTCTTC
CDR3aa: CASSVGGAGPGNEQFF

j_gene: TRBJ1-5
abundance: .
v_gene: TRBV6-6
len: 14
d_gene: .
CDR3nt: TGTGCCAGCAGTTACTCCCTCCAGGCATGGCCCCAGCATTTT
CDR3aa: CASSYSLQAWPQHF

j_gene: TRBJ2-1
abundance: .
v_gene: TRBV27
len: 15
d_gene: TRBD2
CDR3nt: TGTGCCAGCAGTTTATCAGCGGGAGGTTACAATGAGCAGTTCTTC
CDR3aa: CASSLSAGGYNEQFF

j_gene: TRBJ2-3
abundance: .
v_gene: TRBV27
len: 14
d_gene: .
CDR3nt: TGTGCCAGCAGTCTGGCCAGCCCCACAGATACGCAGTATTTT
CDR3aa: CASSLASPTDTQYF

j_gene: TRBJ1-5
abundance: once
v_gene: TRBV7-8
len: 15
d_gene: .
CDR3nt: TGTGCCAGCAGCTTAGAGGGATCCGGTGGGCAGCCCCAGCATTTT
CDR3aa: CASSLEGSGGQPQHF

j_gene: TRBJ1-2
abundance: .
v_gene: TRBV19
len: 14
d_gene: .
CDR3nt: TGTGCCAGTGGAGGACAGCAATGGAGGGGTGGCTACACCTTC
CDR3aa: CASGGQQWRGGYTF